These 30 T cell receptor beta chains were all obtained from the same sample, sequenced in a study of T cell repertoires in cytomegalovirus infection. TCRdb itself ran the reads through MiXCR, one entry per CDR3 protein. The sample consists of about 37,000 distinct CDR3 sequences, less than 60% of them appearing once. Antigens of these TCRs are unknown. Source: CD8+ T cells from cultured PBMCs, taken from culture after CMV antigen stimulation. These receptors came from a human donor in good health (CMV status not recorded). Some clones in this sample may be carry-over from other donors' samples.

The CDR3 protein is CSARDRGGLAGRWGTDTQYF. CDR3 coding DNA: TGCAGTGCTAGAGATCGGGGGGGACTAGCGGGGAGGTGGGGCACAGATACGCAGTATTTT. The chain combines TRBV20-1 with TRBJ2-3, with TRBD2 matching over 13 bases. This CDR3 comprises 20 residues. With V trimmed by 0 bases and J by 1 base, 13 bases remained unmatched. Germline CDR1 and CDR2: DFQATT and SNEGSKA (reference sequence).

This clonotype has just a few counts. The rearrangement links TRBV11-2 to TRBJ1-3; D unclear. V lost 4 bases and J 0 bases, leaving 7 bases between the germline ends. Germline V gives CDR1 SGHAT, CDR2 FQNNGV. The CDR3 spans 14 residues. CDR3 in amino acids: CASSSRGSGNTIYF. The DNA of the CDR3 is TGTGCCAGCAGCTCCAGAGGCTCTGGAAACACCATATATTTT.

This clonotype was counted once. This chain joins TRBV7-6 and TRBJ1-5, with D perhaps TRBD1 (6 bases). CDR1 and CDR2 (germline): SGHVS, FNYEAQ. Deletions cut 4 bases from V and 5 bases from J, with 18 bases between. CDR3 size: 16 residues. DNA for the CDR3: TGTGCCAGCAGCTCCAACCCAGGGGTCAACCATCAGCCCCAGCATTTT. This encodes CASSSNPGVNHQPQHF. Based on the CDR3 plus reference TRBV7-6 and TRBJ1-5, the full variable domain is GAGVSQSPRYKVTKRGQDVALRCDPISGHVSLYWYRQALGQGPEFLTYFNYEAQQDKSGLPNDRFSAERPEGSISTLTIQRTEQRDSAMYRCASSSNPGVNHQPQHFGDGTRLSIL.

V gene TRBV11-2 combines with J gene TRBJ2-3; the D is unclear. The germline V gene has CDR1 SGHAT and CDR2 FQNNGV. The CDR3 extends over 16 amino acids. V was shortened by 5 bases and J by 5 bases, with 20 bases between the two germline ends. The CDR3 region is CASSPASEKDGDTQYF. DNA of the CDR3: TGTGCCAGCAGCCCAGCCTCAGAGAAGGACGGAGATACGCAGTATTTT.

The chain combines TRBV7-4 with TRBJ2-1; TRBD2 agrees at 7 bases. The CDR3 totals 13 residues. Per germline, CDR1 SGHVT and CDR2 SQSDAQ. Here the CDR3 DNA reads TGTGCGGGAAGGGCGGGAGTTGTGAATGAGCAGTTCTTC. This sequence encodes CAGRAGVVNEQFF. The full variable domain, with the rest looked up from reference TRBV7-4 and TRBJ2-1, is GAGVSQSPRYKVAKRGRDVALRCDSISGHVTLYWYRQTLGQGSEVLTYSQSDAQRDKSGRPSGRFSAERPERSVSTLKIQRTEQGDSAVYLCAGRAGVVNEQFFGPGTRLTVL.

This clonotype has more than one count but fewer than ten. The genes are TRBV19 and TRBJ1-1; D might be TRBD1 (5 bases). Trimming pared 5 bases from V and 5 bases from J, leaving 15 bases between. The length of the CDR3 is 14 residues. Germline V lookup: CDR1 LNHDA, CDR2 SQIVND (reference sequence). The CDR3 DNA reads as TGTGCCAGTAGTTTGGGACGGATAGGTACTGAAGCTTTCTTT. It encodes CASSLGRIGTEAFF.

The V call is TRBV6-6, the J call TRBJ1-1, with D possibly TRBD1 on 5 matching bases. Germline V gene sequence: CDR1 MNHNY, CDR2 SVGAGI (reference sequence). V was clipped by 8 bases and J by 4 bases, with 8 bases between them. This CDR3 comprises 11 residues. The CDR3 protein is CASGGVTEAFF. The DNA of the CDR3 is TGTGCCAGCGGGGGGGTCACTGAAGCTTTCTTT.

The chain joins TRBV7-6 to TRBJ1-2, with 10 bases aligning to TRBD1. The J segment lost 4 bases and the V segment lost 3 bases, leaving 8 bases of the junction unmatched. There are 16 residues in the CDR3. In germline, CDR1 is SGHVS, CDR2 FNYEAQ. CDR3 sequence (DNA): TGTGCCAGCAGCTTGGAGACAGGGGGCGGCCTCTATGGCTACACCTTC. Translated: CASSLETGGGLYGYTF.

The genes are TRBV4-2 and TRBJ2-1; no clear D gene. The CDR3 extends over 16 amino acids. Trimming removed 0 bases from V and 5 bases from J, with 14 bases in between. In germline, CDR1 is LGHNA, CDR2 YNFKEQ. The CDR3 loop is CASSQETGRRHNEQFF. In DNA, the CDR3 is TGTGCCAGCAGCCAAGAGACTGGACGAAGGCACAATGAGCAGTTCTTC.

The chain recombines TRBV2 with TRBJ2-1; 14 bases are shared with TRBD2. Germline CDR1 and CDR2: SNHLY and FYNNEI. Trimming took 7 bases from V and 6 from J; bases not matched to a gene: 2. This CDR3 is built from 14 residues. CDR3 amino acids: CASTGLAGGNEQFF. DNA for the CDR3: TGTGCCAGCACTGGACTAGCGGGGGGCAATGAGCAGTTCTTC.

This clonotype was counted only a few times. CDR3: CASSLPGRGAFF. CDR3 DNA sequence: TGTGCCAGCAGCTTACCGGGAAGAGGGGCTTTCTTT. This chain links TRBV7-6 with TRBJ1-1; no reliable D call. Trimming removed 2 bases at V and 11 bases at J, with 12 bases between. The CDR3 loop spans 12 amino acids. The germline V gene encodes CDR1 SGHVS and CDR2 FNYEAQ.

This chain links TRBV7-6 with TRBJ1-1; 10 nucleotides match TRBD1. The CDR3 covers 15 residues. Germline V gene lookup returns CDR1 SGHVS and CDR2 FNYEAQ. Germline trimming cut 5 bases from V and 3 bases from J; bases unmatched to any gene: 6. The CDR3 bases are TGTGCCAGCAGCCTTTTAGGGACAGGGGACACTGAAGCTTTCTTT. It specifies CASSLLGTGDTEAFF.

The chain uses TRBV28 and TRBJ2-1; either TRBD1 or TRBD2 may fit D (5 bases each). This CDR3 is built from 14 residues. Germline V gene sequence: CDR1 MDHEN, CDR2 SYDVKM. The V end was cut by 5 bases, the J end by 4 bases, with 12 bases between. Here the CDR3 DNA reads TGTGCCAGCAGTCGGACTCAGGGATACAATGAGCAGTTCTTC. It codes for CASSRTQGYNEQFF.

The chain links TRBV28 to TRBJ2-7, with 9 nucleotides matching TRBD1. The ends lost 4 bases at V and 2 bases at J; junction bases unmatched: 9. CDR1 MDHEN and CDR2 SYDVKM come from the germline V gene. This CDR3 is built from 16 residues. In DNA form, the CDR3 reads TGTGCCAGCAGTTCCTGGAGTAGGACAGGGGCCTACGAGCAGTACTTC. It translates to CASSSWSRTGAYEQYF.

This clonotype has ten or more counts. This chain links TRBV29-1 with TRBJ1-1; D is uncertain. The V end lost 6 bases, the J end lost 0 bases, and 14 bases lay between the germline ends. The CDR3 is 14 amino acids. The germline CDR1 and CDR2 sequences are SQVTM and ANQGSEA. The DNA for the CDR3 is TGCAGCGTCACCGGGATCATTTTGAACACTGAAGCTTTCTTT. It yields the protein CSVTGIILNTEAFF. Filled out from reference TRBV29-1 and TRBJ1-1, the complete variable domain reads SAVISQKPSRDICQRGTSLTIQCQVDSQVTMMFWYRQQPGQSLTLIATANQGSEATYESGFVIDKFPISRPNLTFSTLTVSNMSPEDSSIYLCSVTGIILNTEAFFGQGTRLTVV.

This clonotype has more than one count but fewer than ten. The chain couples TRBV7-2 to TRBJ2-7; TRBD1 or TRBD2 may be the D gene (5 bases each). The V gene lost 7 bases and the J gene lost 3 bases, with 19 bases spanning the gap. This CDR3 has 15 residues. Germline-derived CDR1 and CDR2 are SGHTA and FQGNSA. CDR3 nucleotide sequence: TGTGCCAGCACGGGACCTAGCAGCTTCCACTACGAGCAGTACTTC. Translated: CASTGPSSFHYEQYF.

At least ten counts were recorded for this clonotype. CDR3 nucleotide sequence: TGTGCCAGCAGCTCGGGTGGGGGGGATGAGCAGTTCTTC. Its translation: CASSSGGGDEQFF. This rearrangement joins TRBV11-3 to TRBJ2-1; 7 bases fit TRBD2. The V segment lost 4 bases and the J segment 8 bases; nucleotides outside the gene matches: 5. Germline CDR1 is SGHNT and CDR2 is YENEEA. The CDR3 runs 13 residues.

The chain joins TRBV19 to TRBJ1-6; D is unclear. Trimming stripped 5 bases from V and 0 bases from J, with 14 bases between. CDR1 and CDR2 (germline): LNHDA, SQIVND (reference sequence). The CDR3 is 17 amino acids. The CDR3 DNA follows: TGTGCCAGTAGTGTGTGGCATTCGGGCTCCTATAATTCACCCCTCCACTTT. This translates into CASSVWHSGSYNSPLHF.

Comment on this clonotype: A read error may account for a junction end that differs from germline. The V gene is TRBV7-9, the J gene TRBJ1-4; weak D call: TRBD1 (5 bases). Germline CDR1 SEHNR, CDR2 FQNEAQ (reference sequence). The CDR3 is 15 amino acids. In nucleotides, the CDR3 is TGTGCCAGCAGCTTAGCCGCCGGGGCTAATGAAAAACTGTGTTTT. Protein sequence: CASSLAAGANEKLCF.

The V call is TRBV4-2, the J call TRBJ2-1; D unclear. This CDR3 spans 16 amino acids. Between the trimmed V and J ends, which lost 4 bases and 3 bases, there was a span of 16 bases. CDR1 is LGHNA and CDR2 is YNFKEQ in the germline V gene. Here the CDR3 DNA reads TGTGCCAGCAGCCTTACGCGGACGGATTTCTACAATGAGCAGTTCTTC. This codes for CASSLTRTDFYNEQFF.

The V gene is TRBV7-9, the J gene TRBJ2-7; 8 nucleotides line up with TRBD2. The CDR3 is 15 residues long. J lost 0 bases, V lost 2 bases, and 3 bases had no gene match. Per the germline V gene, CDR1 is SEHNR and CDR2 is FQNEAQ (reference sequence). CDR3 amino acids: CASSLTSGYSYEQYF. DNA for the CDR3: TGTGCCAGCAGCTTAACTAGCGGATACTCCTACGAGCAGTACTTC.

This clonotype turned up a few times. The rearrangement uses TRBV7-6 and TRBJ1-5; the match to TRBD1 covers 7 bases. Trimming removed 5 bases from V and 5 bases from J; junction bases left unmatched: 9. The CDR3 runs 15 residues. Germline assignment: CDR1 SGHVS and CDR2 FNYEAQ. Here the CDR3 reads CASSPTGAEYQPQHF. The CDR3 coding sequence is TGTGCCAGCAGCCCAACAGGGGCGGAATATCAGCCCCAGCATTTT.

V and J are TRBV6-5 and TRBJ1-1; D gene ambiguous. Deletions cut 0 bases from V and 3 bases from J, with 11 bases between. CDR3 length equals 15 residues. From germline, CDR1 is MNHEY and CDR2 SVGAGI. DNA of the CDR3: TGTGCCAGCAGTTACTCGGCAGGTGGAGACACTGAAGCTTTCTTT. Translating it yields CASSYSAGGDTEAFF.

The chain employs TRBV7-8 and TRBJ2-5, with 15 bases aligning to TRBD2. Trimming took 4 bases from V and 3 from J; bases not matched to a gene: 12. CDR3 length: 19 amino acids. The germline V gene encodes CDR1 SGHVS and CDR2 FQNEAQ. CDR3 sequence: CASSSPWGLAGGIKETQYF. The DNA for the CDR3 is TGTGCCAGCAGCTCACCATGGGGACTAGCGGGGGGAATCAAAGAGACCCAGTACTTC.

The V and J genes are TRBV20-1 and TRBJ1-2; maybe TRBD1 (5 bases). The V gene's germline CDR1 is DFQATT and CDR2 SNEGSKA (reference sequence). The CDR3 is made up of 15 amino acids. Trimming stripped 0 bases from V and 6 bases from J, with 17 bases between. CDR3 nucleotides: TGCAGTGCTAGAGATCTTGGGGGAGTCAGGGATGGCTACACCTTC. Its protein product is CSARDLGGVRDGYTF.

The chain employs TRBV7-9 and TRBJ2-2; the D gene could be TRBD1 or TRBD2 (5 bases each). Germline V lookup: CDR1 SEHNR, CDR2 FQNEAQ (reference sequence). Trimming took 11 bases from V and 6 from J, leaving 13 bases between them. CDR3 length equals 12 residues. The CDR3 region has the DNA TGTGCCTTGGGCCGAGGGGCCGGGGAGCTGTTTTTT. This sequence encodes CALGRGAGELFF.

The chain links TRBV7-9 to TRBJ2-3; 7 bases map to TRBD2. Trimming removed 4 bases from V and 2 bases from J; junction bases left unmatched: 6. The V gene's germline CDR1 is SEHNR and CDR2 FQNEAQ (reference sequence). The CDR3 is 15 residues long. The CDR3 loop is CASSSPGTTTDTQYF. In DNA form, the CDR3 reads TGTGCCAGCAGCTCCCCCGGGACTACCACAGATACGCAGTATTTT.

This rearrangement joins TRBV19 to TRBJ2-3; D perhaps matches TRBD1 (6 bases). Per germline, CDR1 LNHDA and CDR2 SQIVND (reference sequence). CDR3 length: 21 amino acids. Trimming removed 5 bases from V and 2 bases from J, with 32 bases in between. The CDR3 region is CASSQAPSGHPNVAPTDTQYF. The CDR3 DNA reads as TGTGCCAGTAGTCAAGCCCCCTCGGGACACCCAAATGTGGCACCCACAGATACGCAGTATTTT.

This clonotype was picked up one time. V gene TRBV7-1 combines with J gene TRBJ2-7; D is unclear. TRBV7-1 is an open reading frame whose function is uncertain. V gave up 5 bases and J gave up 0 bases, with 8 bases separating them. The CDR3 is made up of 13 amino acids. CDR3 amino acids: CASSPHLSYEQYF. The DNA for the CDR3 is TGTGCCAGCAGCCCACATCTCTCCTACGAGCAGTACTTC.

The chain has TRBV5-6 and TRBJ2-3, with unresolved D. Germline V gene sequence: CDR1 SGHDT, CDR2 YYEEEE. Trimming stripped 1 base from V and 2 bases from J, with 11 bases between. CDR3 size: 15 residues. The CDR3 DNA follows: TGTGCCAGCAGCTTGACCAGCTCCTACACAGATACGCAGTATTTT. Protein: CASSLTSSYTDTQYF. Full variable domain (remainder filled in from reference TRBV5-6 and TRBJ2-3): DAGVTQSPTHLIKTRGQQVTLRCSPKSGHDTVSWYQQALGQGPQFIFQYYEEEERQRGNFPDRFSGHQFPNYSSELNVNALLLGDSALYLCASSLTSSYTDTQYFGPGTRLTVL.